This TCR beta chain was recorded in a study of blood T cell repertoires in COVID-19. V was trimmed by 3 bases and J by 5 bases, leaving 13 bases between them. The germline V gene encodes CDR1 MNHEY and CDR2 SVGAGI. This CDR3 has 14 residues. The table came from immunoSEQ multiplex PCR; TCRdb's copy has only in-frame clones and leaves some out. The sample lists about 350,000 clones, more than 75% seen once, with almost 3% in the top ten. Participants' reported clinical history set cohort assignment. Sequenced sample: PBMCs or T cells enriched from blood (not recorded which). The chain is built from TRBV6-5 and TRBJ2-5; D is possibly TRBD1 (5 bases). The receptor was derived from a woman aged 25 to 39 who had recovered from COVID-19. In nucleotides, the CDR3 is TGTGCCAGCAGTTATAAGGGGCCCGGGGAGACCCAGTACTTC. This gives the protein CASSYKGPGETQYF.